This TCR beta chain was documented in a study of CD8+CD57+ T cells in acquired aplastic anemia. Across the study: The average for DNA from sorted CD4+ and CD8+ cells was 2.5 to 4 ug. Healthy CD8+ samples averaged roughly 10 million reads. Broader study findings: Common to patients and controls were twenty-nine CD8+ CDR3 sequences.

Genomic DNA acted as the template from which TCR beta VDJ combination and CDR3 sequence profiling were carried out. TCRdb re-derived calls from the reads in MiXCR, one entry per CDR3 protein. The sample contains 400,000 to 500,000 distinct CDR3 sequences, around 68% of which appear only once. With regard to this clonotype: Its antigen is still unknown.

Germline lookup yields CDR1 SGDLS and CDR2 YYNGEE. The CDR3 sequence is 16 residues long. Trimming took 5 bases from V and 0 from J, leaving 12 bases between them. Sequenced input: sorted CD4+, CD8+, or CD8+CD57+ T cells (not recorded which) from PBMCs. The source of this sequence is a human donor in good health, serving as a control. This chain connects TRBV9 to TRBJ2-6, with D perhaps matching TRBD2 (6 bases). CDR3 bases: TGTGCCAGCAGTGTCGGGACTCGCTCTGGGGCCAACGTCCTGACTTTC. Translation: CASSVGTRSGANVLTF. Full variable domain (outside the CDR3, taken from reference TRBV9 and TRBJ2-6): DSGVTQTPKHLITATGQRVTLRCSPRSGDLSVYWYQQSLDQGLQFLIQYYNGEERAKGNILERFSAQQFPDLHSELNLSSLELGDSALYFCASSVGTRSGANVLTFGAGSRLTVL.